This TCR beta chain is from a study of T-cell reconstitution after alpha-beta-depleted transplantation in children. Unique molecular identifiers were incorporated into the prepared TCRbeta library. TCRdb passed the PCR reads through MiXCR, listing each CDR3 protein once. Seen here are hundreds of thousands of distinct CDR3 sequences, approximately 9.6% observed once, and the top ten hold over 9%. This clonotype was seen more than once but under ten times. CDR1 is SGHRS, CDR2 YFSETQ, per germline. V was cut by 4 bases and J by 2 bases, with 7 bases left in between. The CDR3 sequence is 12 residues long.

This sequence originates from a human donor who donated a stem cell graft to a child with SCID. The chain uses TRBV5-1 and TRBJ2-7; no reliable D call. The sample in question was PBMCs from the stem cell graft donor, obtained from the stem cell graft. CDR3 nucleotides: TGCGCCAGCAGCATCGGAACCTACGAGCAGTACTTC. It codes for CASSIGTYEQYF.